The present entry profiles one T cell receptor (beta chain) with its context. The data belong to a study of blood T cell repertoires in COVID-19. Study-wide background: Specimens from acute and convalescent COVID-19 originated in the United States, Italy and Spain.

Authors' analysis steps: Scientists estimated how many nucleated cells there were by amplifying reference gene primers. Clones were sequenced by immunoSEQ multiplex PCR, and TCRdb holds only the in-frame ones, with some missing. V, J and clone size are taken as reported in that table, and D and trimming were inferred from the DNA itself. The profile shows 85,000 to 110,000 clones, 89% of them singletons. The CDR3 loop spans 13 amino acids. In germline, CDR1 is MRHNA, CDR2 SNTAGT. Trimming removed 3 bases from V and 9 bases from J, with 12 bases in between. The receptor was derived from a woman aged 60-75 years with acute or convalescent COVID-19. This chain joins TRBV6-4 and TRBJ2-1; a weak D match, TRBD2 (5 bases). Sequencing input: peripheral blood. CDR3 in amino acids: CASSDSLRGEQFF. The CDR3 region has the DNA TGTGCCAGCAGTGATTCCTTACGGGGTGAGCAGTTCTTC.